This T cell receptor beta chain was documented in a study of T-cell memory formation after mild COVID-19. Study findings and constraints: The study found balanced CD4/CD8 in clones contracting day 15 to 85 and a CD4+ lean in later expanders. Whether day 37 second-wave clones are SARS-CoV-2-specific was not confirmed. Prior to infection, memory already included some responding clones, suggesting cross-reactive memory joined.

TCRdb passed the 5' RACE reads through MiXCR, listing each CDR3 protein once. Of some 320,000 distinct CDR3 sequences listed, less than 20% are singletons. Deletions cut 4 bases from V and 2 bases from J, with 11 bases between. Germline loops: CDR1 SQVTM, CDR2 ANQGSEA. The CDR3 is 13 residues long. Points on this clonotype: Its antigen is still unknown.

The chain combines TRBV29-1 with TRBJ1-2, with D tentatively TRBD1 (5 bases). The clonotype was recovered from a man aged 18 to 29 who had mild COVID-19 (a few samples of this study predate the infection). Cell type and time point are not known. The material sequenced was PBMCs or a T cell subset sorted from them (not recorded which). The CDR3 DNA reads as TGCAGCGTTGCACAGGTAGTCAACTATGGCTACACCTTC. It yields the protein CSVAQVVNYGYTF.